The 29 T cell receptor beta chains presented below share a single source sample, sequenced in a study of T-cell reconstitution after alpha-beta-depleted transplantation in children. The library targeted TCRbeta and was prepared with unique molecular identifiers. From the PCR reads, TCRdb called clonotypes with MiXCR, one entry per CDR3 protein. The table includes fewer than 550,000 distinct CDR3 sequences, about 10% detected once. The sample consisted of PBMCs, mostly from graft donor cells, taken 180 days after TCRalphabeta/CD19-depleted stem cell transplant. The receptors originated from a female patient aged 2-15 years who had a stem cell transplant for aplastic anemia, so the T cells may come from the graft donor.

To note about this clonotype: At one of its ends the junction is not consistent with the germline gene, which may arise from a read error. The CDR3 DNA sequence: TGTGCCTGCAGCCAAAACAGCGAGACAGGGGAAGATCAGCCCCAGCATTTT. It translates to CACSQNSETGEDQPQHF. The rearrangement joins TRBV3-1 to TRBJ1-5, with 8 positions matching TRBD1. The CDR3 runs to 17 residues. CDR1 is LGHDT, CDR2 YNNKEL, per germline (reference sequence).

The CDR3 DNA reads as TGTGCCAGCAGCCAAGGGCGACAGCTAAACACCGGGGAGCTGTTTTTT. Its protein product is CASSQGRQLNTGELFF. The rearrangement joins TRBV4-2 to TRBJ2-2, with D perhaps matching TRBD1 (5 bases). The CDR3 sequence is 16 residues long. In germline, CDR1 is LGHNA, CDR2 YNFKEQ. Trimming stripped 1 base from V and 2 bases from J, with 11 bases between.

This clonotype has only a few counts. The gene calls are TRBV28 and TRBJ2-1; D perhaps matches TRBD1 (6 bases). This CDR3 contains 13 residues. Germline CDR1 reads MDHEN; CDR2 reads SYDVKM. V shed 3 bases and J shed 10 bases, with 13 bases lying between them. The CDR3 DNA is TGTGCCAGCAGTTTCCGGACAGCCGGCGAGCAGTTCTTC. Its translation: CASSFRTAGEQFF.

This clonotype was observed many times. The rearrangement links TRBV5-1 to TRBJ2-7; TRBD1 matches 10 bases. Trimming removed 4 bases from V and 6 bases from J; junction bases left unmatched: 7. The germline V gene encodes CDR1 SGHRS and CDR2 YFSETQ. There are 14 residues in the CDR3. The CDR3 sequence: CASSADRGHREQYF. The CDR3 DNA reads as TGCGCCAGCAGCGCAGACAGGGGGCATCGCGAGCAGTACTTC.

V gene TRBV7-2 combines with J gene TRBJ2-1; D possibly corresponds to TRBD2 (5 bases). Trimming left V 5 bases short and J 0 bases short, with 17 bases between. The CDR3 is 17 amino acids. CDR1 and CDR2 from the germline V gene are SGHTA and FQGNSA. CDR3 loop: CASSRGEAADSYNEQFF. CDR3 DNA: TGTGCCAGCAGCCGGGGAGAAGCGGCAGACTCCTACAATGAGCAGTTCTTC.

This clonotype turned up a few times. The J gene is TRBJ2-2, the V gene TRBV20-1, with a possible D match to TRBD1 (5 bases). CDR3 length equals 13 residues. V was pared by 2 bases and J by 7 bases, with 11 bases between. Per the germline V gene, CDR1 is DFQATT and CDR2 is SNEGSKA (reference sequence). The CDR3 is CSARLRVIGELFF. CDR3 nucleotides: TGCAGTGCTAGACTCAGGGTTATCGGGGAGCTGTTTTTT.

This clonotype was counted a few times. The chain joins TRBV19 to TRBJ2-7; 9 bases are shared with TRBD1. The CDR3 totals 13 residues. V lost 9 bases to trimming and J lost 4 bases; unmatched junction nucleotides: 7. CDR1 LNHDA and CDR2 SQIVND come from the germline V gene (reference sequence). The DNA for the CDR3 is TGTGCCAGGCCCGGGACAGGGAAGTACGAGCAGTACTTC. It yields the protein CARPGTGKYEQYF.

A few counts support this clonotype. The chain employs TRBV11-3 and TRBJ2-3; TRBD2 matches at 8 bases. V was pared by 5 bases and J by 1 base, with 5 bases of the junction left unmatched. The CDR3 runs 15 residues. Germline V gives CDR1 SGHNT, CDR2 YENEEA. The DNA for the CDR3 is TGTGCCAGCAGCACCCGGCGGGAGGGCACAGATACGCAGTATTTT. Its protein product is CASSTRREGTDTQYF.

This clonotype was picked up one time. This chain uses TRBV5-6 with TRBJ2-7; 7 bases map to TRBD2. Trimming cost V 4 bases and J 7 bases; bases outside gene matches: 8. CDR3 length: 13 residues. Germline V gene lookup returns CDR1 SGHDT and CDR2 YYEEEE. In nucleotides, the CDR3 is TGTGCCAGCAGCCCCGGGCTCGGGGGGGAGCAGTACGTC. It specifies CASSPGLGGEQYV.

This clonotype appeared a few times. The chain links TRBV20-1 to TRBJ2-3; TRBD2 is a possible D gene (6 bases). CDR1 is DFQATT and CDR2 is SNEGSKA in the germline V gene (reference sequence). Trimming took 4 bases from V and 6 from J, leaving 20 bases between them. The CDR3 contains 15 residues. In nucleotides, the CDR3 is TGCAGTGCTAAAGCGGCGGGACTCGCCGCGGATACGCAGTATTTT. Translating gives CSAKAAGLAADTQYF.

The chain joins TRBV6-2 or TRBV6-3 to TRBJ1-5, with D unclear. CDR1 and CDR2 (germline): MNHEY, SVGEGT. V was pared by 0 bases and J by 5 bases, with 11 bases between. This CDR3 has 15 residues. For the CDR3, the DNA is TGTGCCAGCAGTTACTCGAAAAGATTAGATCAGCCCCAGCATTTT. This translates into CASSYSKRLDQPQHF.

This clonotype showed up just a few times. The chain couples TRBV20-1 to TRBJ2-7, with TRBD2 matching over 12 bases. CDR1 and CDR2 (germline): DFQATT, SNEGSKA (reference sequence). V gave up 5 bases and J gave up 2 bases; unmatched junction bases: 4. The CDR3 covers 14 residues. The CDR3 is CSAPPSGRAYEQYF. The CDR3 DNA reads TGCAGTGCTCCTCCTAGCGGGAGGGCCTACGAGCAGTACTTC.

This clonotype was seen a few times. The chain joins TRBV3-1 to TRBJ2-2, with 8 bases identical to TRBD2. This CDR3 spans 16 amino acids. V gave up 5 bases and J gave up 4 bases; unmatched junction bases: 9. CDR1 and CDR2 from the germline V gene are LGHDT and YNNKEL (reference sequence). The CDR3 nucleotides read TGTGCCAGCAGCTATTTGGGGGCGGGAGGCACCGGGGAGCTGTTTTTT. Encoded protein: CASSYLGAGGTGELFF.

In DNA form, the CDR3 reads TGTGCCAGCAGCCACAGACTAGCGGGAGTAGGGGACACCGGGGAGCTGTTTTTT. It codes for CASSHRLAGVGDTGELFF. The chain is built from TRBV7-3 and TRBJ2-2, with TRBD2 matching 12 bases. This CDR3 is built from 18 residues. From germline, CDR1 is SGHTA and CDR2 FQGTGA. Trimming cost V 5 bases and J 3 bases; bases outside gene matches: 10.

This clonotype was recorded a few times. The chain links TRBV7-6 to TRBJ1-4; D is unclear. The germline gives CDR1 SGHVS, CDR2 FNYEAQ. The V end was cut by 1 base, the J end by 7 bases, with 10 bases between. The CDR3 sequence is 14 residues long. The CDR3 spells CASSLVIPGEKLFF. In DNA, the CDR3 is TGTGCCAGCAGCTTAGTTATCCCTGGTGAAAAACTGTTTTTT.

The chain is built from TRBV28 and TRBJ2-4, with D maybe TRBD2 (6 bases). This CDR3 spans 15 amino acids. Germline CDR1 MDHEN, CDR2 SYDVKM. V lost 2 bases and J lost 8, with 16 bases in between. CDR3 in DNA: TGTGCCAGCAGTTTAGGGGGACTCCCCCAGGACATTCAGTACTTC. It is translated as CASSLGGLPQDIQYF. The whole variable domain, filled in from reference TRBV28 and TRBJ2-4, reads DVKVTQSSRYLVKRTGEKVFLECVQDMDHENMFWYRQDPGLGLRLIYFSYDVKMKEKGDIPEGYSVSREKKERFSLILESASTNQTSMYLCASSLGGLPQDIQYFGAGTRLSVL.

V is TRBV29-1 and J is TRBJ1-2; no clear D gene. This CDR3 is 11 amino acids long. V was trimmed by 4 bases and J by 10 bases, leaving 13 bases between them. The germline CDR1 and CDR2 sequences are SQVTM and ANQGSEA. The chain's CDR3 is CSVGSLGFYTF. DNA for the CDR3: TGCAGCGTTGGATCTCTCGGTTTCTACACCTTC. Full variable domain (outside the CDR3, taken from reference TRBV29-1 and TRBJ1-2): SAVISQKPSRDICQRGTSLTIQCQVDSQVTMMFWYRQQPGQSLTLIATANQGSEATYESGFVIDKFPISRPNLTFSTLTVSNMSPEDSSIYLCSVGSLGFYTFGSGTRLTVV.

The chain links TRBV5-6 to TRBJ2-7, with D maybe TRBD1 (6 bases). Looked up from germline, CDR1 is SGHDT and CDR2 is YYEEEE. The CDR3 is 14 amino acids. Trimming left V 0 bases short and J 3 bases short, with 10 bases between. The CDR3 loop is CASSLDRTDYEQYF. CDR3 nucleotide sequence: TGTGCCAGCAGCTTGGACAGGACAGACTACGAGCAGTACTTC.

This clonotype was observed many times. The chain joins TRBV29-1 to TRBJ1-2; weak D call: TRBD1 (5 bases). Trimming left V 7 bases short and J 0 bases short, with 12 bases between. Germline V gene sequence: CDR1 SQVTM, CDR2 ANQGSEA. CDR3 size: 13 residues. The CDR3 protein is CSAVGGSNYGYTF. The CDR3 DNA reads as TGCAGCGCTGTCGGGGGGTCTAACTATGGCTACACCTTC. Looking up the rest from reference TRBV29-1 and TRBJ1-2 gives the full variable domain: SAVISQKPSRDICQRGTSLTIQCQVDSQVTMMFWYRQQPGQSLTLIATANQGSEATYESGFVIDKFPISRPNLTFSTLTVSNMSPEDSSIYLCSAVGGSNYGYTFGSGTRLTVV.

The gene calls are TRBV9 and TRBJ2-1; 13 nucleotides agree with TRBD2. Looked up from germline, CDR1 is SGDLS and CDR2 is YYNGEE. Trimming took 0 bases from V and 8 from J; bases not matched to a gene: 5. The CDR3 runs to 16 residues. CDR3 in DNA: TGTGCCAGCAGCGTAGCTAGGACTAGCGGGAGTTATGAGCAGTTCTTC. This codes for CASSVARTSGSYEQFF.

This clonotype was found a few times. The chain has TRBV6-2 or TRBV6-3 and TRBJ2-2; tentative D call: TRBD2 (5 bases). V dropped 10 bases and J dropped 6 bases, with 15 bases sitting between them. Germline loops: CDR1 MNHEY, CDR2 SVGEGT. The CDR3 contains 13 residues. The CDR3 DNA is TGTGCCACCCACGAGGGATCCTCCGGGGAGCTGTTTTTT. Translation gives CATHEGSSGELFF.

The J gene is TRBJ2-1, the V gene TRBV11-1, with 7 nucleotides matching TRBD1. Germline V gene data show CDR1 as SGHAT and CDR2 as FQDESV (reference sequence). V was pared by 5 bases and J by 5 bases, with 3 bases of the junction left unmatched. The CDR3 is made up of 13 amino acids. CDR3 residues: CASSPDRNNEQFF. CDR3 in DNA: TGTGCCAGCAGCCCGGACAGGAACAATGAGCAGTTCTTC.

This clonotype showed up many times. This chain uses TRBV29-1 with TRBJ2-7; 12 nucleotides agree with TRBD1. Germline CDR1 SQVTM, CDR2 ANQGSEA. The CDR3 has 15 residues. The J segment lost 3 bases and the V segment lost 5 bases, leaving 8 bases of the junction unmatched. CDR3 in DNA: TGCAGCGTTATCACCGGGACAGGGGGCAACTACGAGCAGTACTTC. Its translation is CSVITGTGGNYEQYF.

J is TRBJ2-1 and V is TRBV5-8; D tentatively reads TRBD1 or TRBD2 (7 bases each). V lost 4 bases and J lost 1, with 18 bases in between. Looked up from germline, CDR1 is SGHTS and CDR2 is YDEGEE. There are 17 residues in the CDR3. The CDR3 loop reads CASSPQGGLESYNEQFF. DNA for the CDR3: TGTGCCAGCAGCCCCCAGGGGGGGCTAGAGTCCTACAATGAGCAGTTCTTC.

This rearrangement joins TRBV29-1 to TRBJ2-1, with 16 bases matching TRBD2. Per the germline V gene, CDR1 is SQVTM and CDR2 is ANQGSEA. The junction had 8 bases not matched to a gene; V was cut back by 7 bases and J by 8 bases. This CDR3 is built from 15 residues. CDR3 bases: TGCAGCGCTGCCGGGACTAGCGGGAGGGGCGATGAGCAGTTCTTC. Its translation is CSAAGTSGRGDEQFF.

This clonotype was counted between two and nine times. The CDR3 loop reads CASSQTGAPGETQYF. CDR3 bases: TGTGCCAGCAGTCAGACCGGGGCCCCGGGGGAGACCCAGTACTTC. The chain employs TRBV25-1 and TRBJ2-5; perhaps D is TRBD1 or TRBD2 (5 bases each). The V end lost 5 bases, the J end lost 5 bases, and 18 bases lay between the germline ends. Looked up from germline, CDR1 is MGHDK and CDR2 is SYGVNS. The CDR3 sequence is 15 residues long. Full variable domain (outside the CDR3, taken from reference TRBV25-1 and TRBJ2-5): EADIYQTPRYLVIGTGKKITLECSQTMGHDKMYWYQQDPGMELHLIHYSYGVNSTEKGDLSSESTVSRIRTEHFPLTLESARPSHTSQYLCASSQTGAPGETQYFGPGTRLLVL.

A few counts support this clonotype. The CDR3 region is CASSLREGRGYEQYF. The CDR3 region has the DNA TGTGCCAGCAGCTTACGGGAGGGCCGAGGCTACGAGCAGTACTTC. The chain combines TRBV11-2 with TRBJ2-7, with 8 bases lining up with TRBD2. CDR3 size: 15 residues. V lost 2 bases to trimming and J lost 3 bases; unmatched junction nucleotides: 6. From germline, CDR1 is SGHAT and CDR2 FQNNGV.

This clonotype was counted ten times or more. The chain carries TRBV6-5 and TRBJ1-3; 8 bases align to TRBD1. Looked up from germline, CDR1 is MNHEY and CDR2 is SVGAGI. The junction had 2 bases not matched to a gene; V was cut back by 2 bases and J by 2 bases. The CDR3 is made up of 15 amino acids. This chain's CDR3 is CASSYETGAGNTIYF. The CDR3 DNA reads TGTGCCAGCAGTTACGAGACAGGGGCTGGAAACACCATATATTTT.

This chain uses TRBV27 with TRBJ2-1; 9 nucleotides match TRBD2. Germline lookup yields CDR1 MNHEY and CDR2 SMNVEV (reference sequence). V shed 3 bases, J shed 4 bases, and the junction held 10 bases outside the gene matches. This CDR3 contains 17 residues. CDR3 in DNA: TGTGCCAGCAGTTTGTGGGCGGGAGGGCTAGGGTACAATGAGCAGTTCTTC. Protein: CASSLWAGGLGYNEQFF.